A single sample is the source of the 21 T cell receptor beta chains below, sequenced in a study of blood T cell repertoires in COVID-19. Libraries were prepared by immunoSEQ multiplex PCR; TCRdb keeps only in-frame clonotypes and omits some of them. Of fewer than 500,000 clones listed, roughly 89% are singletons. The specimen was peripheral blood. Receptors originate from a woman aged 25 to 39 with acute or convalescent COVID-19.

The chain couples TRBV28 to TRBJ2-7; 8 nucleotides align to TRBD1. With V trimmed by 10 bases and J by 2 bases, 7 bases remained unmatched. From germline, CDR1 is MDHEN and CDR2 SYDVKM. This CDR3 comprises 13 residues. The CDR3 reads CAISGQVTYEQYF. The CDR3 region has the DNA TGTGCCATCTCGGGACAGGTAACCTACGAGCAGTACTTC.

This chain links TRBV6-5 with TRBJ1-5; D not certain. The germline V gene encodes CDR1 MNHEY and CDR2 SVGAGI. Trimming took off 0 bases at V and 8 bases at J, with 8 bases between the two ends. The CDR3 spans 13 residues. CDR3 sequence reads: CASSYSISKPQHF. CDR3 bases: TGTGCCAGCAGTTACTCTATTAGTAAGCCCCAGCATTTT.

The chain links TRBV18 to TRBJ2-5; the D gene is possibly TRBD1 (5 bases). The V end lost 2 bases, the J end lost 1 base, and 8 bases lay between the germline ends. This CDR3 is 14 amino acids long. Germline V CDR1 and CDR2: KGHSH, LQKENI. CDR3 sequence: CASSPSDTQETQYF. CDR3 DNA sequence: TGTGCCAGCTCACCATCGGACACCCAAGAGACCCAGTACTTC.

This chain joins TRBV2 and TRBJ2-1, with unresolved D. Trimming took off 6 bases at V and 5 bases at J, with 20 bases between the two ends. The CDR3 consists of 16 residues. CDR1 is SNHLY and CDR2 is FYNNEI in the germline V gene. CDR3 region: CASSAEMQAIDNEQFF. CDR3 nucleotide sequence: TGTGCCAGCAGCGCAGAGATGCAGGCTATCGACAATGAGCAGTTCTTC. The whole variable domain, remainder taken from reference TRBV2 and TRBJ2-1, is EPEVTQTPSHQVTQMGQEVILRCVPISNHLYFYWYRQILGQKVEFLVSFYNNEISEKSEIFDDQFSVERPDGSNFTLKIRSTKLEDSAMYFCASSAEMQAIDNEQFFGPGTRLTVL.

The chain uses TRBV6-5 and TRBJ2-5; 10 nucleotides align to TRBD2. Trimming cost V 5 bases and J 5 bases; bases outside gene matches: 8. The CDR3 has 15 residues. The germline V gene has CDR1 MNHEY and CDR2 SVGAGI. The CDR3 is CASSRPGLARETQYF. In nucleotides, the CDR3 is TGTGCCAGCAGTCGGCCGGGACTAGCGAGGGAGACCCAGTACTTC.

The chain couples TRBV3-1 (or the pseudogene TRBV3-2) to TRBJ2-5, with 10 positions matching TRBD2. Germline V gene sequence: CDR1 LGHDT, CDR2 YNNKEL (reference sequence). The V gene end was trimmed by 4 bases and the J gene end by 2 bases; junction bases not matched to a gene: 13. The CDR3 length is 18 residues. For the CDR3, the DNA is TGTGCCAGCAGCCTACCTAATCTCGGACTAGCGGAACAAGAGACCCAGTACTTC. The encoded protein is CASSLPNLGLAEQETQYF.

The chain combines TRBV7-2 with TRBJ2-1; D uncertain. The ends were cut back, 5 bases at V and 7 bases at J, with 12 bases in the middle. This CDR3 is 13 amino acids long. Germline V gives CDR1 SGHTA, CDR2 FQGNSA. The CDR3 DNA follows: TGTGCCAGCAGCCTCTTTCCCAGGAATGAGCAGTTCTTC. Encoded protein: CASSLFPRNEQFF. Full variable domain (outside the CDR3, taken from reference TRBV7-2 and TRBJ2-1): GAGVSQSPSNKVTEKGKDVELRCDPISGHTALYWYRQSLGQGLEFLIYFQGNSAPDKSGLPSDRFSAERTGGSVSTLTIQRTQQEDSAVYLCASSLFPRNEQFFGPGTRLTVL.

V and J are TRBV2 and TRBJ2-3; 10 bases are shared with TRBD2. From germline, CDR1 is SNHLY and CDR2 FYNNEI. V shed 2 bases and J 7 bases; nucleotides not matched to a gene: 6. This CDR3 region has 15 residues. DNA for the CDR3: TGTGCCAGCAGTGAAACAGCGGGGGGGCCATATACGCAGTATTTT. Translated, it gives CASSETAGGPYTQYF.

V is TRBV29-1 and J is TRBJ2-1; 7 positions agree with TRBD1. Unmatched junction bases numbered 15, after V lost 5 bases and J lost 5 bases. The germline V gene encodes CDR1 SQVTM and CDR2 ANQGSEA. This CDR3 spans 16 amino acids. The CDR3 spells CSVLGDPGTVNNEQFF. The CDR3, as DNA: TGCAGCGTTCTTGGGGATCCCGGGACAGTTAACAATGAGCAGTTCTTC.

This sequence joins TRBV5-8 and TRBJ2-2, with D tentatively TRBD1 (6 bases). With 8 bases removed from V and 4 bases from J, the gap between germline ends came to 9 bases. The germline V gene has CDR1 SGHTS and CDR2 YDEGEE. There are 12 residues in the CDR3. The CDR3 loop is CARNRVTGELFF. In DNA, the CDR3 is TGTGCCAGAAACAGGGTCACCGGGGAGCTGTTTTTT.

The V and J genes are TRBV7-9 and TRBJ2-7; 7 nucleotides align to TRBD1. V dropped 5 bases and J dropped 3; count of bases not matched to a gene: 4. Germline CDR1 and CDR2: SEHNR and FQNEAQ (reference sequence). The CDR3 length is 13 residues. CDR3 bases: TGTGCCAGCAGCACAGGGACAGACTACGAGCAGTACTTC. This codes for CASSTGTDYEQYF.

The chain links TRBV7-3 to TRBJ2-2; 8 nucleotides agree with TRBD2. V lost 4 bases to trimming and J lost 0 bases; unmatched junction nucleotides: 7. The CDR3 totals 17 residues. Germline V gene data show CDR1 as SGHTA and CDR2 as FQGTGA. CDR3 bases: TGTGCCAGCAGCTCCGGGCCCGGGAGGGCGAACACCGGGGAGCTGTTTTTT. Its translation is CASSSGPGRANTGELFF.

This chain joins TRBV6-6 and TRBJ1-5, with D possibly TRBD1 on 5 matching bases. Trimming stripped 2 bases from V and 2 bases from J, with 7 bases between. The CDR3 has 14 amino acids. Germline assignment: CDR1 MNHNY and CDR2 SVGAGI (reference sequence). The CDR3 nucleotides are TGTGCCAGCAGTTACAAACAGGGCAATCAGCCCCAGCATTTT. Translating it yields CASSYKQGNQPQHF.

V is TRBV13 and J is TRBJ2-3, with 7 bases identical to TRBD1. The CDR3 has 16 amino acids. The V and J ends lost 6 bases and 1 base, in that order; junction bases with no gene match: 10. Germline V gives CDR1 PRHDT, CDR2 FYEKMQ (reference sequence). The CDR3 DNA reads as TGTGCCAGCAGAATAGCAGGGGGAGAACGCACAGATACGCAGTATTTT. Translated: CASRIAGGERTDTQYF. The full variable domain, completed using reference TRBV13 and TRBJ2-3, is AAGVIQSPRHLIKEKRETATLKCYPIPRHDTVYWYQQGPGQDPQFLISFYEKMQSDKGSIPDRFSAQQFSDYHSELNMSSLELGDSALYFCASRIAGGERTDTQYFGPGTRLTVL.

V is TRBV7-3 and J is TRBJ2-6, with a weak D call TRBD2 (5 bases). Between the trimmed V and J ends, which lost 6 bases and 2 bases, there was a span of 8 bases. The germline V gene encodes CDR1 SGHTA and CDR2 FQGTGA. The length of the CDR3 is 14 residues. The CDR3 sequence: CASRWGAGANVLTF. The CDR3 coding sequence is TGTGCCAGCAGGTGGGGAGCTGGGGCCAACGTCCTGACTTTC.

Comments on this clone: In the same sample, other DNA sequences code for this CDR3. The CDR3 region is CASSYSGVEQYF. In nucleotides, the CDR3 is TGTGCCAGCAGCTATTCAGGGGTCGAGCAGTACTTC. The gene calls are TRBV6-2 or TRBV6-3 and TRBJ2-7, with D possibly being TRBD1 (6 bases). The CDR3 spans 12 residues. Germline V lookup: CDR1 MNHEY, CDR2 SVGEGT. V lost 6 bases to trimming and J lost 6 bases, with 12 bases between them.

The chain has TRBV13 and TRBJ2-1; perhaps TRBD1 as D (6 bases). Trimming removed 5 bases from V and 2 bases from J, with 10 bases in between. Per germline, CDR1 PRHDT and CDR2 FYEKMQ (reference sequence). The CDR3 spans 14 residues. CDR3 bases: TGTGCCAGCAGCCCCCAGGGGCCCTACAATGAGCAGTTCTTC. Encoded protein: CASSPQGPYNEQFF.

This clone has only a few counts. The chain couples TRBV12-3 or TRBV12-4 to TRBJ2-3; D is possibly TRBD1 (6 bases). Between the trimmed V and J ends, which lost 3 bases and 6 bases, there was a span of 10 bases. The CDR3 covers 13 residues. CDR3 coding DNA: TGTGCCAGCAGTTTCGGGACAATCGATACGCAGTATTTT. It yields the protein CASSFGTIDTQYF.

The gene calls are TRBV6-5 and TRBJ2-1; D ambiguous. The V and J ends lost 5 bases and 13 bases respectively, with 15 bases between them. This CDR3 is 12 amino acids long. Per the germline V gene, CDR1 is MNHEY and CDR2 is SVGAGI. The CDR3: CASSPSPIVQFF. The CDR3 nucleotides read TGTGCCAGCAGTCCAAGCCCGATTGTACAGTTCTTC.

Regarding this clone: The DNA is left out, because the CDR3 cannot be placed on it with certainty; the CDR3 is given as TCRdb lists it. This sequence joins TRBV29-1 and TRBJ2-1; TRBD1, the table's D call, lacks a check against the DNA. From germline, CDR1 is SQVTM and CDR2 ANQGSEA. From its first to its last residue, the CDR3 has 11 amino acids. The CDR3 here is CSVWGQGTEFF.

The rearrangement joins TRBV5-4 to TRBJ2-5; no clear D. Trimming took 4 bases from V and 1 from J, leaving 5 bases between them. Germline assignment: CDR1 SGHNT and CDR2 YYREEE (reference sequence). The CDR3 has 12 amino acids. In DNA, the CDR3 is TGTGCCAGCAGCCGGGTCCAAGAGACCCAGTACTTC. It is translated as CASSRVQETQYF. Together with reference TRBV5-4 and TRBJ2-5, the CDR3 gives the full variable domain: ETGVTQSPTHLIKTRGQQVTLRCSSQSGHNTVSWYQQALGQGPQFIFQYYREEENGRGNFPPRFSGLQFPNYSSELNVNALELDDSALYLCASSRVQETQYFGPGTRLLVL.